This T cell receptor beta chain was found in a study of identifying expanded T cells in peripheral blood. Germline lookup yields CDR1 MRHNA and CDR2 SNTAGT. The ends were cut back, 8 bases at V and 0 bases at J, with 20 bases in the middle. The CDR3 loop spans 16 amino acids. TCRdb keeps only in-frame clones here, not all; method: immunoSEQ multiplex PCR. The profile shows 95,000 to 100,000 clones, around nine tenths of them singletons. This TCR was sampled from a person between 18 and 75 years old in good health. The sample consisted of blood. The chain employs TRBV6-4 and TRBJ2-7; possibly TRBD1 or TRBD2 for D (7 bases each). The CDR3 DNA reads TGTGCCAGCTTATCAGGGGGGGCTGTGAGCTCCTACGAGCAGTACTTC. It yields the protein CASLSGGAVSSYEQYF.